Below, 9 T cell receptor beta chains from the same sample are listed, as sequenced in a study of T cell repertoires in cytomegalovirus infection. These receptors lack a known antigen. TCRdb re-called the reads through MiXCR, storing one row per CDR3 protein. The sample lists around 300,000 distinct CDR3 sequences; around 20% were seen once. Sample: cultured PBMCs, taken from culture after CMV antigen stimulation. These receptors originate from a human donor in good health (CMV status not recorded). Some clones in this sample may be carry-over from other donors' samples.

The gene calls are TRBV20-1 and TRBJ2-1; TRBD1 matches 7 bases. With V trimmed by 5 bases and J by 7 bases, 2 bases remained unmatched. Germline CDR1 DFQATT, CDR2 SNEGSKA (reference sequence). The CDR3 runs to 11 residues. CDR3 in amino acids: CSAGQVNEQFF. CDR3 bases: TGCAGTGCTGGACAGGTGAATGAGCAGTTCTTC.

The chain uses TRBV7-9 and TRBJ2-7; D is possibly TRBD2 (6 bases). The V end was cut by 5 bases, the J end by 2 bases, with 16 bases between. This CDR3 has 15 amino acids. Germline assignment: CDR1 SEHNR and CDR2 FQNEAQ (reference sequence). CDR3 region: CASSPERAYPYEQYF. The CDR3 coding sequence is TGTGCCAGCAGCCCGGAGCGGGCCTACCCCTACGAGCAGTACTTC.

This clonotype was observed a few times. CDR3 amino acids: CASSYSRGFGTGELFF. CDR3 coding DNA: TGTGCCAGCAGTTACTCGAGGGGGTTTGGCACCGGGGAGCTGTTTTTT. The chain joins TRBV6-2 or TRBV6-3 to TRBJ2-2; tentatively, D is TRBD1 (6 bases). V dropped 0 bases and J dropped 4 bases, with 12 bases sitting between them. The CDR3 runs 16 residues. From germline, CDR1 is MNHEY and CDR2 SVGEGT.

The chain is built from TRBV7-9 and TRBJ2-5; TRBD2 agrees at 12 bases. The trim removed 5 bases at V and 5 bases at J, leaving 18 bases unmatched. CDR3 length: 19 residues. Germline assignment: CDR1 SEHNR and CDR2 FQNEAQ (reference sequence). The CDR3 protein is CASSEPPGLAGLRGETQYF. In DNA, the CDR3 is TGTGCCAGCAGCGAACCTCCGGGACTAGCGGGCCTTAGAGGGGAGACCCAGTACTTC.

This sequence joins TRBV20-1 and TRBJ2-1; D is undetermined. Per the germline V gene, CDR1 is DFQATT and CDR2 is SNEGSKA (reference sequence). Between the trimmed V and J ends, which lost 0 bases and 4 bases, there was a span of 7 bases. This CDR3 spans 13 amino acids. The DNA for the CDR3 is TGCAGTGCTAGAGATTTTCCTTACAATGAGCAGTTCTTC. Its protein is CSARDFPYNEQFF.

There are many counts of this clonotype. V is TRBV7-9 and J is TRBJ2-1, with D maybe TRBD2 (6 bases). The germline V gene has CDR1 SEHNR and CDR2 FQNEAQ (reference sequence). The length of the CDR3 is 17 residues. V shed 5 bases and J shed 0 bases, with 17 bases lying between them. This CDR3 reads CASSRRGGSSSYNEQFF. The CDR3, as DNA: TGTGCCAGCAGCCGACGCGGAGGGTCGAGCTCCTACAATGAGCAGTTCTTC. Complete variable domain (other parts from reference TRBV7-9 and TRBJ2-1): DTGVSQNPRHKITKRGQNVTFRCDPISEHNRLYWYRQTLGQGPEFLTYFQNEAQLEKSRLLSDRFSAERPKGSFSTLEIQRTEQGDSAMYLCASSRRGGSSSYNEQFFGPGTRLTVL.

The sample holds a few counts of this clonotype. The gene calls are TRBV25-1 and TRBJ1-2; D might be TRBD1 (6 bases). The CDR3 contains 14 residues. V lost 4 bases and J 8 bases, leaving 17 bases between the germline ends. Germline V gene sequence: CDR1 MGHDK, CDR2 SYGVNS. CDR3 protein: CASSAHGGRGGYTF. Written as DNA, the CDR3 is TGTGCCAGCAGTGCCCACGGGGGCCGTGGCGGCTACACCTTC.

This sequence joins TRBV10-3 and TRBJ1-2; tentatively, D is TRBD1 (5 bases). Trimming shortened V by 6 bases and J by 8 bases, and 10 bases separated the two germline ends. Germline V gives CDR1 ENHRY, CDR2 SYGVKD. The CDR3 sequence is 11 residues long. The CDR3 DNA reads TGTGCCATCAGGGGGGGAAAGGGCTACACCTTC. Translated, it gives CAIRGGKGYTF.

This clonotype was observed a handful of times. For the CDR3, the DNA is TGTGCCAGCAGTTTGACAGTCGCTAACTATGGCTACACCTTC. Protein product: CASSLTVANYGYTF. V is TRBV6-8 and J is TRBJ1-2, with a possible D match to TRBD1 (5 bases). This CDR3 is 14 amino acids long. Trimming removed 4 bases from V and 0 bases from J, with 9 bases in between. Per germline, CDR1 MNHGY and CDR2 SAAAGT.